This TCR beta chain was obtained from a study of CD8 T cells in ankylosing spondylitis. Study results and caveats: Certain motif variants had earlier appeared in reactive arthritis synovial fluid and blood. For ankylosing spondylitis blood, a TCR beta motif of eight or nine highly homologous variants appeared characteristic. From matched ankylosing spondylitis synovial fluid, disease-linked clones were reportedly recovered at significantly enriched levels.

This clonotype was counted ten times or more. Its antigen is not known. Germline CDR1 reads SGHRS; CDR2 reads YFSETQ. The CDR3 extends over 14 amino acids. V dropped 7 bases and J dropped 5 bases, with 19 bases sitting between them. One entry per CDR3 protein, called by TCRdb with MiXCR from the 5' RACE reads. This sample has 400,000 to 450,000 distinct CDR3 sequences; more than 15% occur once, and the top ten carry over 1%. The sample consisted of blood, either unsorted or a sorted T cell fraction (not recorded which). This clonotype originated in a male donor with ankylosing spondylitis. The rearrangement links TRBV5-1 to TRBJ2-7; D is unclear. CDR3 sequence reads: CASGDPGPADEQYF. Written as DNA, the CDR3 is TGCGCCAGCGGAGATCCGGGTCCGGCCGACGAGCAGTACTTC.